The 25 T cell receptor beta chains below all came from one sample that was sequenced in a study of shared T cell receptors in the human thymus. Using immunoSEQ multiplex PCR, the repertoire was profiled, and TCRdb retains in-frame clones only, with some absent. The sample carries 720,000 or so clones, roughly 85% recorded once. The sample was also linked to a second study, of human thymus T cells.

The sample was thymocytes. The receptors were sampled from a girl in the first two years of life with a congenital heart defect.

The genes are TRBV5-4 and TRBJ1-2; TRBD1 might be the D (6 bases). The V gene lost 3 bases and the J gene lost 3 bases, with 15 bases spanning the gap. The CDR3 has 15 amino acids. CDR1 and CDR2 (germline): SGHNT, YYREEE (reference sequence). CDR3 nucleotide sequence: TGTGCCAGCAGCTACAACAGGGTGGTCGACTATGGCTACACCTTC. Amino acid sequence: CASSYNRVVDYGYTF.

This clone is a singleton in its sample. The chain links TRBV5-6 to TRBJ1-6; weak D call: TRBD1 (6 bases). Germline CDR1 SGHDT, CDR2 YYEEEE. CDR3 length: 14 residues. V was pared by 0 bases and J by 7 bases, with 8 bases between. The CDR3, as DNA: TGTGCCAGCAGCTTGGGAGACAGGAATTCACCCCTCCACTTT. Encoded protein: CASSLGDRNSPLHF.

The CDR3 nucleotides are TGTGCCAGCAGCACAGGACCGTGGAATTCACCCCTCCACTTT. This encodes CASSTGPWNSPLHF. The chain combines TRBV27 with TRBJ1-6; a weak D match, TRBD1 (5 bases). The germline V gene encodes CDR1 MNHEY and CDR2 SMNVEV (reference sequence). The length of the CDR3 is 14 residues. Trimming took 6 bases from V and 7 from J, leaving 13 bases between them.

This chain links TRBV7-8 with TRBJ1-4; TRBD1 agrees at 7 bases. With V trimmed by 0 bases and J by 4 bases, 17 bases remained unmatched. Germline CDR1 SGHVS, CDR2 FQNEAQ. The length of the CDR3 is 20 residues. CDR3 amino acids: CASSLALKVSRDSYNEKLFF. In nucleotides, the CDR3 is TGTGCCAGCAGCTTAGCGCTAAAGGTCTCGAGGGACAGCTATAATGAAAAACTGTTTTTT.

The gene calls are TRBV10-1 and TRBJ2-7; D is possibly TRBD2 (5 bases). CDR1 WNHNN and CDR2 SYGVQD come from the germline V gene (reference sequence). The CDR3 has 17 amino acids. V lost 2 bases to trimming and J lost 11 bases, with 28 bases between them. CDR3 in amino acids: CASSEPGNLDRHQEEYF. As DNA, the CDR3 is TGCGCCAGCAGTGAGCCCGGGAATCTCGACCGACACCAGGAGGAGTACTTC.

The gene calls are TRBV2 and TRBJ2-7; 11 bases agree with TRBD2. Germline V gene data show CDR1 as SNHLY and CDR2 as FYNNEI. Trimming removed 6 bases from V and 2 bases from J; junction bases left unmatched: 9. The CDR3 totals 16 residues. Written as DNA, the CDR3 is TGTGCCAGCAGAGGAACACTAGCGGGAGAGACCTACGAGCAGTACTTC. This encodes CASRGTLAGETYEQYF.

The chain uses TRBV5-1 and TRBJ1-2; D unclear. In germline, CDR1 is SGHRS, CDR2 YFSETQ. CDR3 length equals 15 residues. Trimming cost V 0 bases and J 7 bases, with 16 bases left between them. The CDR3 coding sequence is TGCGCCAGCAGCTTGGGTCCCGGGTCGCGGGGTGGCTACACCTTC. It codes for CASSLGPGSRGGYTF. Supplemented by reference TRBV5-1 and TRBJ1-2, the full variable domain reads KAGVTQTPRYLIKTRGQQVTLSCSPISGHRSVSWYQQTPGQGLQFLFEYFSETQRNKGNFPGRFSGRQFSNSRSEMNVSTLELGDSALYLCASSLGPGSRGGYTFGSGTRLTVV.

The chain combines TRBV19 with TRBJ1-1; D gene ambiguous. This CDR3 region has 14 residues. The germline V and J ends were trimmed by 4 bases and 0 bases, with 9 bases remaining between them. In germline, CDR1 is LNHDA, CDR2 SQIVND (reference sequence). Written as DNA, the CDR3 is TGTGCCAGTAGTACCCTAGGCCTGAACACTGAAGCTTTCTTT. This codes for CASSTLGLNTEAFF. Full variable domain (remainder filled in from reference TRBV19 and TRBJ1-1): DGGITQSPKYLFRKEGQNVTLSCEQNLNHDAMYWYRQDPGQGLRLIYYSQIVNDFQKGDIAEGYSVSREKKESFPLTVTSAQKNPTAFYLCASSTLGLNTEAFFGQGTRLTVV.

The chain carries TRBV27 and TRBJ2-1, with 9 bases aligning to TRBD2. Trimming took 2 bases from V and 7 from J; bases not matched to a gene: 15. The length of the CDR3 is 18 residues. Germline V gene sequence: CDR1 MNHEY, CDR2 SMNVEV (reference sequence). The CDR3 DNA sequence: TGTGCCAGCAGTTTAAGCCCAACTATAGCGGGGGCCGGGAATGAGCAGTTCTTC. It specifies CASSLSPTIAGAGNEQFF.

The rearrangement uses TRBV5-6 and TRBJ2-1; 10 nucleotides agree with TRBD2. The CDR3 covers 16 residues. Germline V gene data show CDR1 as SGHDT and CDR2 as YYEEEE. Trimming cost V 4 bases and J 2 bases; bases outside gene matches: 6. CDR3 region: CASSDERGGTYNEQFF. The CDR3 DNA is TGTGCCAGCAGCGATGAGCGGGGGGGAACCTACAATGAGCAGTTCTTC.

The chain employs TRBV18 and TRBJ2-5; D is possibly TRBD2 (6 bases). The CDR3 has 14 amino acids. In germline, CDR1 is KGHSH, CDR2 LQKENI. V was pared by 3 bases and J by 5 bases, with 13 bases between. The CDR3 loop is CASSPTGEVETQYF. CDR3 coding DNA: TGTGCCAGCTCACCGACCGGGGAGGTGGAGACCCAGTACTTC.

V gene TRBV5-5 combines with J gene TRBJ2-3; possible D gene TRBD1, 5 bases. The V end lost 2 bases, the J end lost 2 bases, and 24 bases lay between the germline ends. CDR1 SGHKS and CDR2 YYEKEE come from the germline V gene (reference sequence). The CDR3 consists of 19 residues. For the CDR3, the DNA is TGTGCCAGCAGCTTCGTGCAGGGCCAGCATCACACCCTCACAGATACGCAGTATTTT. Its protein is CASSFVQGQHHTLTDTQYF.

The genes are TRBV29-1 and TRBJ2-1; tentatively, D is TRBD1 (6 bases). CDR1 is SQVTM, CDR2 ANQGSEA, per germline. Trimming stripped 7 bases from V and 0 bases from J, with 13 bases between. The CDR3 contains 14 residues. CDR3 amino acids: CSGTQGSSYNEQFF. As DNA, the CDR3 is TGCAGCGGTACACAGGGTAGCTCCTACAATGAGCAGTTCTTC.

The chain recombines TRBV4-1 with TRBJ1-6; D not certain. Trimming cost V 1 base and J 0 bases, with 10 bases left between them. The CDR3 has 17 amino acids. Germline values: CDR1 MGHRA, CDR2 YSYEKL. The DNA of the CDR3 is TGCGCCAGCAGCCAAGGTCCGGGGAGCTCCTATAATTCACCCCTCCACTTT. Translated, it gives CASSQGPGSSYNSPLHF.

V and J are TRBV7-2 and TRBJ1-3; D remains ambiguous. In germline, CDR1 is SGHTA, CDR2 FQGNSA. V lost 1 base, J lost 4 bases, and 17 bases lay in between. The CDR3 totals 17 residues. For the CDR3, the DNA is TGTGCCAGCAGCTTAGTATCCGGGGTTTCTTGCGGAAACACCATATATTTT. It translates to CASSLVSGVSCGNTIYF.

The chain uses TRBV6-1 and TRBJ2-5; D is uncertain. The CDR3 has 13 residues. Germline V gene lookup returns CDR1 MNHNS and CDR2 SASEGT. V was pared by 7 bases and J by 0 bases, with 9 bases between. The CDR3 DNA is TGTGCCAGCAAACAGACGTACCAAGAGACCCAGTACTTC. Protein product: CASKQTYQETQYF.

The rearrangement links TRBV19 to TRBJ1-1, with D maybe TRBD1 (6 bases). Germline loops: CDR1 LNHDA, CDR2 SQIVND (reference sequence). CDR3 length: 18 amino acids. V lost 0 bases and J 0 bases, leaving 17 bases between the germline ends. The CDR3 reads CASSIDPPHDRMNTEAFF. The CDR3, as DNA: TGTGCCAGTAGTATAGACCCCCCCCACGACAGGATGAACACTGAAGCTTTCTTT.

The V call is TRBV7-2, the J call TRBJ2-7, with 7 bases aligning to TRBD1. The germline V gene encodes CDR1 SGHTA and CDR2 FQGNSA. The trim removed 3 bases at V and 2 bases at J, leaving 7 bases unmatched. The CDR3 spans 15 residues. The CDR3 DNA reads TGTGCCAGCAGCTTCAGGACAGGCCCCACCTACGAGCAGTACTTC. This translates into CASSFRTGPTYEQYF. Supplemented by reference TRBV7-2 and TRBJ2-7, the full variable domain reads GAGVSQSPSNKVTEKGKDVELRCDPISGHTALYWYRQSLGQGLEFLIYFQGNSAPDKSGLPSDRFSAERTGGSVSTLTIQRTQQEDSAVYLCASSFRTGPTYEQYFGPGTRLTVT.

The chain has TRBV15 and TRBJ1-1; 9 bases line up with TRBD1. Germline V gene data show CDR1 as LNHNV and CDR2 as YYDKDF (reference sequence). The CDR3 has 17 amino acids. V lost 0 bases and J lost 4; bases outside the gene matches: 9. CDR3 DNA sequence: TGTGCCACCAGCAGAGATCAGACAGGGGGGGATCCCACTGAAGCTTTCTTT. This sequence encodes CATSRDQTGGDPTEAFF.

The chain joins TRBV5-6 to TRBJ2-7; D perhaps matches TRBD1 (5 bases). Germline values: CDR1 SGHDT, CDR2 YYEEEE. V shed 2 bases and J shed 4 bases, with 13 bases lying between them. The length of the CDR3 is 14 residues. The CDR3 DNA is TGTGCCAGCAGCTTTCCGCAGGGTTCGTACGAGCAGTACTTC. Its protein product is CASSFPQGSYEQYF.

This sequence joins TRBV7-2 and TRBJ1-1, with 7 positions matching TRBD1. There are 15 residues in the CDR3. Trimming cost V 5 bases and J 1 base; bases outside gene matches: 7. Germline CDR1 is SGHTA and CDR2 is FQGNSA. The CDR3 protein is CASSVQGSTNTEAFF. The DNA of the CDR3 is TGTGCCAGCAGCGTACAGGGGTCTACGAACACTGAAGCTTTCTTT.

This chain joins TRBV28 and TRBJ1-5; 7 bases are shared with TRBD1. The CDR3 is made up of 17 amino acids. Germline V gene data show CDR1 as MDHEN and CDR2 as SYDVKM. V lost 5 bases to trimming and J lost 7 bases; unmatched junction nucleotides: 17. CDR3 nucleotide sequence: TGTGCCAGCAGTCGCGCCCCTTCGACAGGGCTGGGGCAGCCCCAGCATTTT. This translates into CASSRAPSTGLGQPQHF. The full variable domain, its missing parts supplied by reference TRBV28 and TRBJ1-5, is DVKVTQSSRYLVKRTGEKVFLECVQDMDHENMFWYRQDPGLGLRLIYFSYDVKMKEKGDIPEGYSVSREKKERFSLILESASTNQTSMYLCASSRAPSTGLGQPQHFGDGTRLSIL.

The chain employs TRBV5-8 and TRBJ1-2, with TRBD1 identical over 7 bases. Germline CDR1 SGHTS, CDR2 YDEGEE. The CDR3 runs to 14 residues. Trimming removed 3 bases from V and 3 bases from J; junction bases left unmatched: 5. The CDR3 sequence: CASSSRTGHYGYTF. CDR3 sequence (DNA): TGTGCCAGCAGCTCAAGGACAGGACACTATGGCTACACCTTC.

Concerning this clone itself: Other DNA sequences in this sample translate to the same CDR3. The CDR3 loop reads CASSSLTTGGASSPLHF. The CDR3 DNA follows: TGTGCCAGCAGCTCCCTCACTACGGGGGGCGCCTCTTCACCCCTCCACTTT. The rearrangement uses TRBV11-2 and TRBJ1-6; perhaps TRBD1 as D (6 bases). Trimming removed 4 bases at V and 9 bases at J, with 22 bases between. This CDR3 has 17 residues. Looked up from germline, CDR1 is SGHAT and CDR2 is FQNNGV.

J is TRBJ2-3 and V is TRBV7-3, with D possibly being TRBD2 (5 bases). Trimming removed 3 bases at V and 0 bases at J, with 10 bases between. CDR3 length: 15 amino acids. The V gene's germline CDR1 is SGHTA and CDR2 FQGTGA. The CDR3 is CASSFSAGSTDTQYF. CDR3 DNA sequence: TGTGCCAGCAGCTTCTCGGCGGGTAGCACAGATACGCAGTATTTT.